This entry lists 3 T cell receptor beta chains sequenced from one sample in a study of cytomegalovirus exposure and HLA in healthy donors. Produced via immunoSEQ multiplex PCR; TCRdb's table is partial and in-frame only. This sample has 150,000 to 200,000 clones; around 86% occur once, and the top ten carry over 1.3%. The sample taken for sequencing was PBMCs. These receptors came from a young woman in good health and CMV-seronegative.

The rearrangement links TRBV12-5 to TRBJ1-6, with 7 bases aligning to TRBD1. V lost 7 bases and J lost 5; bases outside the gene matches: 11. CDR1 LGHNT and CDR2 FRNRAP come from the germline V gene. CDR3 size: 16 residues. The CDR3 region has the DNA TGTGCTAGTGACGACTCAGGGGGGTTCAATAATTCACCCCTCCACTTT. Its translation: CASDDSGGFNNSPLHF.

The J gene is TRBJ2-3, the V gene TRBV30; 10 bases line up with TRBD2. V lost 0 bases and J lost 0; bases outside the gene matches: 12. The CDR3 runs to 19 residues. The germline gives CDR1 GTSNPN, CDR2 SVGIG (reference sequence). The CDR3 loop is CAWSVLSGGVFSSTDTQYF. DNA for the CDR3: TGTGCCTGGAGTGTACTAAGCGGGGGGGTATTTAGTAGCACAGATACGCAGTATTTT.

CDR3 sequence reads: CASSFGSTGNTIYF. The CDR3 DNA reads TGTGCCAGCAGCTTCGGGAGTACTGGAAACACCATATATTTT. V usage is TRBV5-6 and J usage is TRBJ1-3, with unresolved D. The CDR3 runs to 14 residues. Germline V gene lookup returns CDR1 SGHDT and CDR2 YYEEEE. V lost 2 bases and J lost 2, with 8 bases in between.